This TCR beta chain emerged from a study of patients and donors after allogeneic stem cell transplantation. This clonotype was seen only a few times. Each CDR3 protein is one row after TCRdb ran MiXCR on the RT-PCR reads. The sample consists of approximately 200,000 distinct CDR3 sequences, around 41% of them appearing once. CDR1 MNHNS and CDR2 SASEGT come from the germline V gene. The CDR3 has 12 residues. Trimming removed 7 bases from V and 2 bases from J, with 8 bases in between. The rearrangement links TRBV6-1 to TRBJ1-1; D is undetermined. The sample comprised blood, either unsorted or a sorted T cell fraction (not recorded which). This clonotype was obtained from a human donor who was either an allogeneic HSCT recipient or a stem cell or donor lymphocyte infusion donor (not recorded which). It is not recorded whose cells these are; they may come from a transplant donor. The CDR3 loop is CASMWSNTEAFF. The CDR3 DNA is TGTGCCAGCATGTGGAGTAACACTGAAGCTTTCTTT.